This T cell receptor (beta chain) comes out of a study of CD8+CD57+ T cells in acquired aplastic anemia. Overall study: Recorded DNA amounts for sorted CD4+ and CD8+ cells had an average of about 3 ug.

On this clonotype: Its specificity is unknown. The germline gene is not matched at one end of the junction; a read error may be the cause.

The CDR3 length is 14 residues. Germline V gives CDR1 DFQATT, CDR2 SNEGSKA (reference sequence). Study-level results: Between patients and controls, approximately 29 CD8+ CDR3 sequences were found in common.

TCR beta VDJ and CDR3 profiles were obtained from a genomic DNA template. A single record per CDR3 protein comes from TCRdb applying MiXCR to the reads. The table includes approximately 250,000 distinct CDR3 sequences, about 80% detected once. By flow cytometry, patients selected for sequencing had shown an expansion of CD8+CD57+ cells. The TCR comes from a human donor with aplastic anemia. The V gene is TRBV20-1, the J gene TRBJ2-6; TRBD1 or TRBD2 may be the D gene (5 bases each). Specimen: sorted CD4+, CD8+, or CD8+CD57+ T cells (not recorded which) from PBMCs. The CDR3 DNA reads as TGCAGTGCCAGTAGTTGGGGACGCAAGAACACTGAAGCTTTC. Translation gives CSASSWGRKNTEAF.